The rows below give T cell receptor beta chains drawn from one sample of a study of T-cell reconstitution after alpha-beta-depleted transplantation in children. TCRdb reprocessed the PCR reads via MiXCR and lists one record per CDR3 protein. Of more than 550,000 distinct CDR3 sequences listed, roughly a tenth are singletons. The specimen was PBMCs from the stem cell graft donor, collected from the stem cell graft. These receptors came from a human donor who donated a stem cell graft to a child with acute myeloid leukemia. The CDR3 runs from the conserved cysteine through the conserved F or W. The D gene is left open where the match is weak. Where a row states a size, it is once, few, many or the class of an expanded clone; other rows omit it.

len: 14
j_gene: TRBJ2-5
abundance: many
v_gene: TRBV20-1
d_gene: -
CDR3nt: TGCAGTGCTAGAGCACAGGGCCTTCGAGAGACCCAGTACTTC
CDR3aa: CSARAQGLRETQYF

len: 14
j_gene: TRBJ2-2
abundance: few
v_gene: TRBV6-1
d_gene: -
CDR3nt: TGTGCCAGCAGGAGGGGGGAATCCACCGGGGAGCTGTTTTTT
CDR3aa: CASRRGESTGELFF

len: 13
j_gene: TRBJ2-7
abundance: many
v_gene: TRBV7-9
d_gene: TRBD1
CDR3nt: TGTGCCAGCAGCTTCCGGGACAGCTACGAGCAGTACTTC
CDR3aa: CASSFRDSYEQYF

len: 13
j_gene: TRBJ2-7
abundance: -
v_gene: TRBV5-5
d_gene: -
CDR3nt: TGTGCCAGCAGCCCCTTAAATACCTACGAGCAGTACTTC
CDR3aa: CASSPLNTYEQYF

len: 13
j_gene: TRBJ1-2
abundance: -
v_gene: TRBV29-1
d_gene: -
CDR3nt: TGCAGCGTTGAACTAGGGGTTTCGGGCGGCTACACCTTC
CDR3aa: CSVELGVSGGYTF

len: 16
j_gene: TRBJ1-3
abundance: many
v_gene: TRBV15
d_gene: -
CDR3nt: TGTGCCACCAGCAGCAGCTGGGGAAGGGGTGGAAACACCATATATTTT
CDR3aa: CATSSSWGRGGNTIYF

len: 16
j_gene: TRBJ2-1
abundance: -
v_gene: TRBV7-2
d_gene: -
CDR3nt: TGTGCCAGCAGCTTAGATCGTCTAGGCCTCCTCAATGAGCAGTTCTTC
CDR3aa: CASSLDRLGLLNEQFF

len: 12
j_gene: TRBJ2-1
abundance: -
v_gene: TRBV3-1
d_gene: -
CDR3nt: TGTGCCAGCAGGCTGCGGGGCGAAGAGCAGTTCTTC
CDR3aa: CASRLRGEEQFF

len: 18
j_gene: TRBJ1-1
abundance: -
v_gene: TRBV5-1
d_gene: TRBD1
CDR3nt: TGCGCCAGCAGCTTGGGAAGCGGACAGGGGTTTATGAACACTGAAGCTTTCTTT
CDR3aa: CASSLGSGQGFMNTEAFF

len: 13
j_gene: TRBJ2-7
abundance: many
v_gene: TRBV5-5
d_gene: -
CDR3nt: TGTGCCAGCAGCTTGGGGAACTCCTACGAGCAGTACTTC
CDR3aa: CASSLGNSYEQYF

len: 15
j_gene: TRBJ2-3
abundance: -
v_gene: TRBV5-1
d_gene: TRBD2
CDR3nt: TGCGCCACCACGCTAGCGGGAGATCGCACAGATACGCAGTATTTT
CDR3aa: CATTLAGDRTDTQYF

len: 16
j_gene: TRBJ2-7
abundance: few
v_gene: TRBV10-3
d_gene: -
CDR3nt: TGTGCCATCAGTGACCCGTTTTCGGGGGACCTCTACGAGCAGTACTTC
CDR3aa: CAISDPFSGDLYEQYF

len: 14
j_gene: TRBJ2-2
abundance: -
v_gene: TRBV18
d_gene: -
CDR3nt: TGTGCCAGCTCATCCCGTTCGGACACCGGGGAGCTGTTTTTT
CDR3aa: CASSSRSDTGELFF

len: 15
j_gene: TRBJ2-7
abundance: -
v_gene: TRBV28
d_gene: TRBD1
CDR3nt: TGTGCCAGCAGTCCCCAGGGGGCGGGAAACTACGAGCAGTACTTC
CDR3aa: CASSPQGAGNYEQYF

len: 13
j_gene: TRBJ2-3
abundance: -
v_gene: TRBV29-1
d_gene: TRBD2
CDR3nt: TGCAGCCCCGGACTAGCGGGACCAGATACGCAGTATTTT
CDR3aa: CSPGLAGPDTQYF

len: 12
j_gene: TRBJ1-1
abundance: many
v_gene: TRBV20-1
d_gene: TRBD1
CDR3nt: TGCAGTGCTAGTGAGGGGGCCACTGAAGCTTTCTTT
CDR3aa: CSASEGATEAFF

len: 15
j_gene: TRBJ1-5
abundance: many
v_gene: TRBV5-1
d_gene: -
CDR3nt: TGCGCCAGCAGCCCCCAAGGGAGTAGCAATCAGCCCCAGCATTTT
CDR3aa: CASSPQGSSNQPQHF

len: 14
j_gene: TRBJ1-2
abundance: many
v_gene: TRBV29-1
d_gene: -
CDR3nt: TGCAGCGTAGATAGGACGGCAAAAGGCTATGGCTACACCTTC
CDR3aa: CSVDRTAKGYGYTF

len: 16
j_gene: TRBJ2-2
abundance: many
v_gene: TRBV15
d_gene: -
CDR3nt: TGTGCCACCAGCATAGGAAGAGGGGGGTTTACCGGGGAGCTGTTTTTT
CDR3aa: CATSIGRGGFTGELFF

len: 16
j_gene: TRBJ2-5
abundance: -
v_gene: TRBV25-1
d_gene: -
CDR3nt: TGTGCCAGCAGTAGTGGGGGCAGTATGGTTAAAGAGACCCAGTACTTC
CDR3aa: CASSSGGSMVKETQYF

len: 18
j_gene: TRBJ2-1
abundance: few
v_gene: TRBV4-3
d_gene: TRBD2
CDR3nt: TGCGCCAGCAGCCAAGAACCGGTCACTAGCGGGATCCACAATGAGCAGTTCTTC
CDR3aa: CASSQEPVTSGIHNEQFF

len: 16
j_gene: TRBJ2-7
abundance: many
v_gene: TRBV5-6
d_gene: TRBD2
CDR3nt: TGTGCCAGCAGCTTGACAAGACCTAGCGGGAATTACGAGCAGTACTTC
CDR3aa: CASSLTRPSGNYEQYF

len: 17
j_gene: TRBJ2-5
abundance: -
v_gene: TRBV5-1
d_gene: -
CDR3nt: TGCGCCAGCAGCTTGGCCTATGGCAGGGGAGAACAAGAGACCCAGTACTTC
CDR3aa: CASSLAYGRGEQETQYF

len: 15
j_gene: TRBJ1-6
abundance: few
v_gene: TRBV27
d_gene: -
CDR3nt: TGTGCCAGCAGTCCCCAACTCCATTCTCGGTCACCCCTCCACTTT
CDR3aa: CASSPQLHSRSPLHF

len: 18
j_gene: TRBJ2-3
abundance: -
v_gene: TRBV6-2/TRBV6-3
d_gene: TRBD2
CDR3nt: TGTGCCAGCAGTTACGGTTCAGCGAAGCGGGGGAGCACAGATACGCAGTATTTT
CDR3aa: CASSYGSAKRGSTDTQYF

len: 14
j_gene: TRBJ2-1
abundance: many
v_gene: TRBV29-1
d_gene: -
CDR3nt: TGCAGCGTTAGAATTAGCGGTGGGGTCGATGAGCAGTTCTTC
CDR3aa: CSVRISGGVDEQFF

len: 14
j_gene: TRBJ2-3
abundance: few
v_gene: TRBV12-3/TRBV12-4
d_gene: -
CDR3nt: TGTGCCAGCACCCCTTGGCTAGTCGGGGATACGCAGTATTTT
CDR3aa: CASTPWLVGDTQYF

len: 14
j_gene: TRBJ1-4
abundance: -
v_gene: TRBV5-1
d_gene: -
CDR3nt: TGCGCCAGCAGCTTGGGGGACAAATATGAAAAACTGTTTTTT
CDR3aa: CASSLGDKYEKLFF

len: 13
j_gene: TRBJ2-3
abundance: many
v_gene: TRBV5-1
d_gene: -
CDR3nt: TGCGCCAGCAGCCAGGGGCCGGGGGATACGCAGTATTTT
CDR3aa: CASSQGPGDTQYF

len: 16
j_gene: TRBJ2-7
abundance: few
v_gene: TRBV6-5
d_gene: -
CDR3nt: TGTGCCAGCAGTTACTCGATGGGGGATCCTTACTACGAGCAGTACTTC
CDR3aa: CASSYSMGDPYYEQYF

len: 13
j_gene: TRBJ1-1
abundance: many
v_gene: TRBV29-1
d_gene: TRBD1
CDR3nt: TGCAGCGTTCGACAGGGTTTGAACACTGAAGCTTTCTTT
CDR3aa: CSVRQGLNTEAFF

len: 13
j_gene: TRBJ2-3
abundance: -
v_gene: TRBV20-1
d_gene: TRBD2
CDR3nt: TGCAGTGCTCGGATAGCGGGAGTTGGGACGCAGTATTTT
CDR3aa: CSARIAGVGTQYF

len: 16
j_gene: TRBJ2-2
abundance: many
v_gene: TRBV24-1
d_gene: TRBD1
CDR3nt: TGTGCCACCAGTGATTCAACAGGGGCTGGGTCCGGGGAGCTGTTTTTT
CDR3aa: CATSDSTGAGSGELFF

len: 21
j_gene: TRBJ2-1
abundance: -
v_gene: TRBV7-2
d_gene: TRBD2
CDR3nt: TGTGCCAGCAGCTTGAGCCCCACCGGCCTCCTAGCGGGATCCTCCTACAATGAGCAGTTCTTC
CDR3aa: CASSLSPTGLLAGSSYNEQFF

len: 12
j_gene: TRBJ2-1
abundance: -
v_gene: TRBV4-2
d_gene: -
CDR3nt: TGTGCCAGCAGCCAAGATTTGCTAGGCCGGTTCTTC
CDR3aa: CASSQDLLGRFF

len: 13
j_gene: TRBJ2-5
abundance: few
v_gene: TRBV28
d_gene: -
CDR3nt: TGTGCCAGCAGTTTACGGCTAGGCGCGACCCAGTACTTC
CDR3aa: CASSLRLGATQYF

len: 11
j_gene: TRBJ2-1
abundance: many
v_gene: TRBV27
d_gene: -
CDR3nt: TGTGCCAGCAGTTTGGGGGGCCGGCAGTTCTTC
CDR3aa: CASSLGGRQFF

len: 14
j_gene: TRBJ2-3
abundance: few
v_gene: TRBV24-1
d_gene: -
CDR3nt: TGTGCCACCAGTGGGACTCCCTCGGCAGATACGCAGTATTTT
CDR3aa: CATSGTPSADTQYF

len: 11
j_gene: TRBJ2-1
abundance: many
v_gene: TRBV10-3
d_gene: -
CDR3nt: TGTGCCATCAGTAGCTCCGGATCCCAATTCTTC
CDR3aa: CAISSSGSQFF

len: 14
j_gene: TRBJ2-3
abundance: few
v_gene: TRBV5-1
d_gene: -
CDR3nt: TGCGCCAGCAGCTTCGGCCACTTCACAGATACGCAGTATTTT
CDR3aa: CASSFGHFTDTQYF

len: 15
j_gene: TRBJ2-3
abundance: many
v_gene: TRBV9
d_gene: TRBD2
CDR3nt: TGTGCCAGCAGCGTCCCAGCGGGGGACACAGATACGCAGTATTTT
CDR3aa: CASSVPAGDTDTQYF